The present T cell receptor beta chain was sequenced within a study of T-cell memory formation after mild COVID-19. CDR3 length equals 15 residues. The V gene's germline CDR1 is SGHVS and CDR2 FNYEAQ. V lost 1 base and J 3 bases, leaving 13 bases between the germline ends. Using its own MiXCR run on the 5' RACE reads, TCRdb lists one record per CDR3 protein. The sample shows around 400,000 distinct CDR3 sequences, less than 25% of them seen only once. The chain joins TRBV7-6 to TRBJ2-7; D is undetermined. The sequence came from an adult woman who had mild COVID-19 (a few samples of this study predate the infection). Cell type and time point are not known. Sequenced input: PBMCs or a T cell subset sorted from them (not recorded which). The CDR3 bases are TGTGCCAGCAGCTTAGGGTCCCTAACAGACTACGAGCAGTACTTC. It yields the protein CASSLGSLTDYEQYF.